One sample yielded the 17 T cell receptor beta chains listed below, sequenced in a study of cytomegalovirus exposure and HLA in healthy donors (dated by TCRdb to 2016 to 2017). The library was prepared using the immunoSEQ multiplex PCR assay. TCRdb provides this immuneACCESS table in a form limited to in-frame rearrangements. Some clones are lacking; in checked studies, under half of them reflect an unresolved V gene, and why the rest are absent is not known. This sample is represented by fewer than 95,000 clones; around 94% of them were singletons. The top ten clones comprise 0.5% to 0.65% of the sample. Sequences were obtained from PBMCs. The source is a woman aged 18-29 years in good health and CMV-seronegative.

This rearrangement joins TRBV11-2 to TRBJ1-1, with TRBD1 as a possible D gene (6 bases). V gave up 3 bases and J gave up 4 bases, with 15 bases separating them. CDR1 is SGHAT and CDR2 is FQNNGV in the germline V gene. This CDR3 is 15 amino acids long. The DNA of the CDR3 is TGTGCCAGCAGCTTTCTACAGGGCTTGTTCACTGAAGCTTTCTTT. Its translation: CASSFLQGLFTEAFF.

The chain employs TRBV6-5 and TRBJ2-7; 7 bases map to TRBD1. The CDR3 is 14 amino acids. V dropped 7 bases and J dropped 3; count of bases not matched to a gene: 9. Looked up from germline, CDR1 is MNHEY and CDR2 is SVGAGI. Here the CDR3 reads CASIPRQGNYEQYF. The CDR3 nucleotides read TGTGCCAGCATCCCCCGACAGGGAAACTACGAGCAGTACTTC.

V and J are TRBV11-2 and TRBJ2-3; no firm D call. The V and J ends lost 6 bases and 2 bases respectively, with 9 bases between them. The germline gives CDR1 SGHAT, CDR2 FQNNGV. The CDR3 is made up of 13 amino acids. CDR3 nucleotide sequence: TGTGCCAGCAGTCGAAGCTACACAGATACGCAGTATTTT. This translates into CASSRSYTDTQYF.

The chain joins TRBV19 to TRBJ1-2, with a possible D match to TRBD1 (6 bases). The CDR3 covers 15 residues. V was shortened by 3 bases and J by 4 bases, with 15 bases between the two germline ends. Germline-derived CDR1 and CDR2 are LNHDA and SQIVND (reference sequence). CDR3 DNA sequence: TGTGCCAGTAGTATTGGGGGCCAAGGATTCTATGGCTACACCTTC. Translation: CASSIGGQGFYGYTF.

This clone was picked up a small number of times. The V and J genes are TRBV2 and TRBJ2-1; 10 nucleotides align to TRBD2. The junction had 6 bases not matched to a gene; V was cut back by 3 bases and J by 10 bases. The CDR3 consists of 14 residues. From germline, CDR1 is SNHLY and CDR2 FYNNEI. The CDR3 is CASSDWLAGVEQFF. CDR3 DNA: TGTGCCAGCAGTGATTGGCTAGCGGGGGTGGAGCAGTTCTTC.

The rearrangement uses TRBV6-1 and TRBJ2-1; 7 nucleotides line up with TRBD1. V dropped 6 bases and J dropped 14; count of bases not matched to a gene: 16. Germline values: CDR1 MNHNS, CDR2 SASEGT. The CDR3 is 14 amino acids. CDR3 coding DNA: TGTGCCAGCAGGAGCGACAGGGCCCCTTCCAGCGAGTTCTTC. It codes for CASRSDRAPSSEFF.

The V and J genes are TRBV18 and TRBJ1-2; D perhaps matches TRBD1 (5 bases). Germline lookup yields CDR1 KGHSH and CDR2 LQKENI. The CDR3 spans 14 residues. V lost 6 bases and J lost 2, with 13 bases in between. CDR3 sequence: CASSRQKGNYGYTF. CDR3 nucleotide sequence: TGTGCCAGCTCTCGACAGAAGGGGAACTATGGCTACACCTTC.

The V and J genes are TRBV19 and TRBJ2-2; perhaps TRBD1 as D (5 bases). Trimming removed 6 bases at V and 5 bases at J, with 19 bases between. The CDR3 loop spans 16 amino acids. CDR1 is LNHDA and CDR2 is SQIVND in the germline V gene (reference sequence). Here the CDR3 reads CASSGRWGANTGELFF. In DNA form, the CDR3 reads TGTGCCAGTAGCGGGCGGTGGGGCGCCAATACCGGGGAGCTGTTTTTT.

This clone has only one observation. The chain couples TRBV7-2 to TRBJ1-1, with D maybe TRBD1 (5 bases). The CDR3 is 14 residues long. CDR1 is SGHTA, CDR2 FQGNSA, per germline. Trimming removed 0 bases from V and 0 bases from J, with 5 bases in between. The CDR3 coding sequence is TGTGCCAGCAGCTTAGCCAGGGTGAACACTGAAGCTTTCTTT. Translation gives CASSLARVNTEAFF.

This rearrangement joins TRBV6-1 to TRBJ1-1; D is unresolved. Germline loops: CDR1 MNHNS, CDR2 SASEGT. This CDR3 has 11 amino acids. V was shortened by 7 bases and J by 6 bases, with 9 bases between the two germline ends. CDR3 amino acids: CASTAYSEAFF. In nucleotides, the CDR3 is TGTGCCAGCACTGCATACTCTGAAGCTTTCTTT.

The CDR3 is CASTTAGGQGGELFF. DNA of the CDR3: TGTGCCAGCACCACAGCGGGGGGGCAAGGCGGGGAGCTGTTTTTT. This chain joins TRBV2 and TRBJ2-2; 10 bases align to TRBD2. V shed 7 bases and J 7 bases; nucleotides not matched to a gene: 9. The CDR3 sequence is 15 residues long. Germline CDR1 is SNHLY and CDR2 is FYNNEI.

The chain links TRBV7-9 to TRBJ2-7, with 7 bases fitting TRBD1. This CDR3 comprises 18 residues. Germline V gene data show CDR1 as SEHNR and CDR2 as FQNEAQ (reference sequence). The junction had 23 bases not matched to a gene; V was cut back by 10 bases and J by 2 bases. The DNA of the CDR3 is TGTGCCACCTCCGGGATGGGCAGGGGGACGTCTTCGGCCTACGAGCAGTACTTC. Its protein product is CATSGMGRGTSSAYEQYF.

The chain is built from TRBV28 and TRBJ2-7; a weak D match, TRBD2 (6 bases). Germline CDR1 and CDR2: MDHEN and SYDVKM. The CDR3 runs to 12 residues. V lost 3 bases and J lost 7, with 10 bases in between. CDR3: CASSLGGFEQYF. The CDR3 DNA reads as TGTGCCAGCAGTTTGGGGGGTTTTGAGCAGTACTTC.

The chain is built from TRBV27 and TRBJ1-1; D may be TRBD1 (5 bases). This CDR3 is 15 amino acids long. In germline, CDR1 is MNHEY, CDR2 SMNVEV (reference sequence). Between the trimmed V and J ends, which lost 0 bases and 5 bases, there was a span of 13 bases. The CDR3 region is CASSLSGGAGTEAFF. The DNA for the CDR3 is TGTGCCAGCAGTTTATCAGGAGGGGCTGGGACTGAAGCTTTCTTT.

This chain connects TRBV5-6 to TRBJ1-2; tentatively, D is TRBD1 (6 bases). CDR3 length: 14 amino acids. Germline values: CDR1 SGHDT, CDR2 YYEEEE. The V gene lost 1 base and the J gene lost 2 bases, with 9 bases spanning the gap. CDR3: CASSLNRVNYGYTF. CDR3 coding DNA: TGTGCCAGCAGCTTGAACAGGGTAAACTATGGCTACACCTTC.

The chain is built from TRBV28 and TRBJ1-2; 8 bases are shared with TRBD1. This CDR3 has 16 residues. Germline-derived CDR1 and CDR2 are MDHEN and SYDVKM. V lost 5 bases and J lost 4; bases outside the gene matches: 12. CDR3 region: CASSAPGGGLFYGYTF. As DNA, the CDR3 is TGTGCCAGCAGTGCTCCAGGGGGCGGGTTGTTCTATGGCTACACCTTC.

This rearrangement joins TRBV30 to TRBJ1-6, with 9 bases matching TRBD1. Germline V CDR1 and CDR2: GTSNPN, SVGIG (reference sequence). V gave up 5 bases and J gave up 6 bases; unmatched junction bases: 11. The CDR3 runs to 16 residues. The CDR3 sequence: CAWSRTGAQVNSPLHF. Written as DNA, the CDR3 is TGTGCCTGGTCAAGGACAGGGGCCCAGGTTAATTCACCCCTCCACTTT.